These 5 T cell receptor beta chains originate from one sample sequenced in a study of blood T cells in healthy people across ages. The authors ran a second PCR of 7 to 11 cycles using a sample-barcoded 5' primer and a J-beta primer mix. In TCRdb, the 5' RACE reads were re-called with MiXCR into one record per CDR3 protein. The sample shows 980,000 or so distinct CDR3 sequences, around 46% of them seen only once. The specimen sequenced was blood. These receptors were obtained from a man aged 30 to 39 in good health.

This clonotype was seen more than once but under ten times. J is TRBJ2-1 and V is TRBV7-2; 7 bases match TRBD2. V shed 2 bases and J 3 bases; nucleotides not matched to a gene: 7. This CDR3 has 16 residues. In germline, CDR1 is SGHTA, CDR2 FQGNSA. The CDR3: CASSLSAASGYNEQFF. The DNA for the CDR3 is TGTGCCAGCAGCTTATCGGCGGCTAGCGGCTACAATGAGCAGTTCTTC.

This chain links TRBV10-3 with TRBJ2-1, with 7 nucleotides matching TRBD1. Trimming removed 0 bases from V and 6 bases from J; junction bases left unmatched: 8. The V gene's germline CDR1 is ENHRY and CDR2 SYGVKD. The CDR3 is 16 amino acids. In nucleotides, the CDR3 is TGTGCCATCAGTGAGTCAAACAGGGGTCGTGTCAATGAGCAGTTCTTC. This translates into CAISESNRGRVNEQFF.

In this sample, this clonotype turned up a few times. The chain links TRBV7-2 to TRBJ2-4, with D perhaps given as TRBD1 or TRBD2 (5 bases each). Per germline, CDR1 SGHTA and CDR2 FQGNSA. V lost 5 bases, J lost 5 bases, and 13 bases lay in between. The CDR3 consists of 14 residues. This CDR3 reads CASSRGRGENIQYF. Here the CDR3 DNA reads TGTGCCAGCAGCCGGGGTAGAGGGGAAAACATTCAGTACTTC.

The table lists this clonotype with a few counts. The V gene is TRBV7-9, the J gene TRBJ1-2; D remains unclear. Germline CDR1 reads SEHNR; CDR2 reads FQNEAQ (reference sequence). The length of the CDR3 is 12 residues. V was shortened by 2 bases and J by 7 bases, with 8 bases between the two germline ends. The CDR3 reads CASSLNTGGYTF. As DNA, the CDR3 is TGTGCCAGCAGCTTAAACACGGGTGGCTACACCTTC.

Many counts were recorded for this clonotype. The chain is built from TRBV28 and TRBJ2-7; D is possibly TRBD1 (5 bases). The CDR3 is 15 residues long. Trimming cost V 5 bases and J 0 bases, with 14 bases left between them. In germline, CDR1 is MDHEN, CDR2 SYDVKM. The CDR3, as DNA: TGTGCCAGCAGTCAGCCGACAGTCAGCTCCTACGAGCAGTACTTC. Protein sequence: CASSQPTVSSYEQYF.